This passage covers 17 T cell receptor beta chains from one sample sequenced in a study of T-cell memory formation after mild COVID-19. Via MiXCR, TCRdb re-called the 5' RACE reads, giving one row per CDR3 protein. The profile covers roughly 250,000 distinct CDR3 sequences, with over 15% appearing a single time and approximately 3.5% taken by the ten largest. What was sequenced was PBMCs or a T cell subset sorted from them (not recorded which). Every receptor here comes from a man aged 18-30 years who had mild COVID-19 (a few samples of this study predate the infection). Cell type and time point are not known.

This clonotype came up a few times. The chain links TRBV16 to TRBJ1-2; no clear D gene. V lost 7 bases and J 4 bases, leaving 13 bases between the germline ends. Germline lookup yields CDR1 KGHSY and CDR2 FQNENV. The CDR3 spans 13 residues. CDR3 bases: TGTGCCAGCACAGAACTGCTGGGCTATGGCTACACCTTC. Translated: CASTELLGYGYTF. Full variable domain (remainder filled in from reference TRBV16 and TRBJ1-2): GEEVAQTPKHLVRGEGQKAKLYCAPIKGHSYVFWYQQVLKNEFKFLISFQNENVFDETGMPKERFSAKCLPNSPCSLEIQATKLEDSAVYFCASTELLGYGYTFGSGTRLTVV.

The chain recombines TRBV10-3 with TRBJ2-7; either TRBD1 or TRBD2 may supply D (6 bases each). V was trimmed by 1 base and J by 7 bases, leaving 11 bases between them. Germline CDR1 and CDR2: ENHRY and SYGVKD. The CDR3 has 13 residues. DNA for the CDR3: TGTGCCATCAGTGAGTTGGGGGCGGGGGAGCAGTACTTC. Translation gives CAISELGAGEQYF.

The chain carries TRBV5-1 and TRBJ2-3; the D gene is possibly TRBD2 (6 bases). CDR1 and CDR2 (germline): SGHRS, YFSETQ. The ends were cut back, 4 bases at V and 6 bases at J, with 30 bases in the middle. CDR3 size: 19 residues. For the CDR3, the DNA is TGCGCCAGCAGCCTAGGAGGTCGCGGGGCGGACCAAACGTCGGATACGCAGTATTTT. This codes for CASSLGGRGADQTSDTQYF.

This chain joins TRBV7-9 and TRBJ1-6, with unresolved D. Per germline, CDR1 SEHNR and CDR2 FQNEAQ (reference sequence). Between the trimmed V and J ends, which lost 5 bases and 5 bases, there was a span of 13 bases. The length of the CDR3 is 15 residues. In nucleotides, the CDR3 is TGTGCCAGCAGCCTGTACAGTCCGAATAATTCACCCCTCCACTTT. It specifies CASSLYSPNNSPLHF.

This clonotype occurred a few times. V usage is TRBV2 and J usage is TRBJ2-3, with 13 positions matching TRBD2. Trimming cost V 5 bases and J 4 bases; bases outside gene matches: 6. Germline lookup yields CDR1 SNHLY and CDR2 FYNNEI. This CDR3 region has 16 residues. This chain's CDR3 is CASSSRLAGGSDTQYF. CDR3 DNA: TGTGCCAGCAGTTCCCGACTAGCGGGGGGATCAGATACGCAGTATTTT.

This clonotype was observed a handful of times. V is TRBV11-2 and J is TRBJ2-3; D tentatively reads TRBD1 or TRBD2 (5 bases each). The CDR3 length is 18 residues. Trimming removed 5 bases at V and 2 bases at J, with 23 bases between. The germline CDR1 and CDR2 sequences are SGHAT and FQNNGV. The CDR3, as DNA: TGTGCCAGCAGCCGCCGAACGGGGACCCATTCTACCACAGATACGCAGTATTTT. It translates to CASSRRTGTHSTTDTQYF.

This chain uses TRBV4-1 with TRBJ1-6; a weak D match, TRBD1 (6 bases). V lost 3 bases to trimming and J lost 7 bases, with 19 bases between them. CDR1 MGHRA and CDR2 YSYEKL come from the germline V gene. This CDR3 has 17 residues. The CDR3 sequence is CASSHHRVKGRNSPLHF. In DNA form, the CDR3 reads TGCGCCAGCAGCCATCACAGGGTAAAGGGCCGAAATTCACCCCTCCACTTT.

The chain combines TRBV6-5 with TRBJ1-2; no reliable D call. From germline, CDR1 is MNHEY and CDR2 SVGAGI. Trimming left V 6 bases short and J 4 bases short, with 15 bases between. The CDR3 contains 14 residues. The CDR3 spells CASRREKRPYGYTF. The CDR3 nucleotides read TGTGCCAGCAGACGGGAAAAGCGCCCCTATGGCTACACCTTC.

The rearrangement joins TRBV7-6 to TRBJ1-1; maybe TRBD1 (5 bases). Between the trimmed V and J ends, which lost 7 bases and 8 bases, there was a span of 17 bases. The CDR3 contains 13 residues. The V gene's germline CDR1 is SGHVS and CDR2 FNYEAQ. CDR3 in DNA: TGTGCCAGCATACGTGAGAACCGGGACGAAGCTTTCTTT. Protein sequence: CASIRENRDEAFF.

This clonotype was seen more than once but under ten times. CDR3 loop: CASSFTGANSPLHF. CDR3 sequence (DNA): TGTGCCAGCAGCTTCACAGGGGCTAATTCACCCCTCCACTTT. The rearrangement uses TRBV7-9 and TRBJ1-6; 7 bases agree with TRBD1. V lost 3 bases, J lost 6 bases, and 2 bases stayed unmatched. CDR3 length: 14 amino acids. Germline assignment: CDR1 SEHNR and CDR2 FQNEAQ (reference sequence).

This clonotype was detected a few times. The chain is built from TRBV7-2 and TRBJ2-7; D is uncertain. CDR3 length: 14 residues. Trimming removed 5 bases from V and 0 bases from J, with 11 bases in between. Germline V gene lookup returns CDR1 SGHTA and CDR2 FQGNSA. The CDR3 here is CASSLHGFSYEQYV. Written as DNA, the CDR3 is TGTGCCAGCAGCCTACACGGTTTCTCCTACGAGCAGTACGTC.

This clonotype was recorded a few times. V and J are TRBV5-1 and TRBJ1-2; no reliable D call. Germline CDR1 reads SGHRS; CDR2 reads YFSETQ. CDR3 length: 16 amino acids. V dropped 1 base and J dropped 3 bases, with 16 bases sitting between them. The CDR3 DNA sequence: TGCGCCAGCAGCTTGCCCCGAGACCCTCCAGACTATGGCTACACCTTC. Encoded protein: CASSLPRDPPDYGYTF. The variable domain in full, completed from reference TRBV5-1 and TRBJ1-2, reads KAGVTQTPRYLIKTRGQQVTLSCSPISGHRSVSWYQQTPGQGLQFLFEYFSETQRNKGNFPGRFSGRQFSNSRSEMNVSTLELGDSALYLCASSLPRDPPDYGYTFGSGTRLTVV.

The chain employs TRBV6-1 and TRBJ1-4; no reliable D call. V lost 7 bases to trimming and J lost 1 base, with 13 bases between them. The germline V gene encodes CDR1 MNHNS and CDR2 SASEGT. The CDR3 extends over 15 amino acids. The chain's CDR3 is CASNHQAGTNEKLFF. CDR3 nucleotide sequence: TGTGCCAGCAACCACCAAGCGGGAACTAATGAAAAACTGTTTTTT.

This clonotype was recorded many times. The rearrangement links TRBV7-8 to TRBJ1-1; D remains unclear. Trimming cost V 6 bases and J 1 base, with 12 bases left between them. Germline CDR1 and CDR2: SGHVS and FQNEAQ. The CDR3 loop spans 14 amino acids. CDR3 in DNA: TGTGCCAGCAGTTACTTTGATCGGAACACTGAAGCTTTCTTT. This encodes CASSYFDRNTEAFF. Filled out from reference TRBV7-8 and TRBJ1-1, the complete variable domain reads GAGVSQSPRYKVAKRGQDVALRCDPISGHVSLFWYQQALGQGPEFLTYFQNEAQLDKSGLPSDRFFAERPEGSVSTLKIQRTQQEDSAVYLCASSYFDRNTEAFFGQGTRLTVV.

This clonotype occurred a few times. The chain combines TRBV12-3 or TRBV12-4 with TRBJ2-6; 7 nucleotides agree with TRBD2. J lost 4 bases, V lost 6 bases, and 6 bases had no gene match. The CDR3 totals 15 residues. In nucleotides, the CDR3 is TGTGCCAGCAGCCACAGCGGGGCCGGGGCCAACGTCCTGACTTTC. It codes for CASSHSGAGANVLTF.

The sample holds a few counts of this clonotype. The chain has TRBV6-6 and TRBJ2-2, with no clear D. CDR3 length: 12 residues. V was shortened by 5 bases and J by 2 bases, with 3 bases between the two germline ends. From germline, CDR1 is MNHNY and CDR2 SVGAGI (reference sequence). CDR3 nucleotides: TGTGCCAGCAGTGACAACACCGGGGAGCTGTTTTTT. It translates to CASSDNTGELFF.

In its sample, this clonotype was seen a few times. The V and J genes are TRBV20-1 and TRBJ2-5; D remains unclear. The CDR3 is 14 residues long. The V gene lost 4 bases and the J gene lost 1 base, with 13 bases spanning the gap. Germline V gives CDR1 DFQATT, CDR2 SNEGSKA (reference sequence). CDR3 sequence (DNA): TGCAGTGCTATAGGACGGCCCCTCCAAGAGACCCAGTACTTC. Translation: CSAIGRPLQETQYF.